This entry describes one T cell receptor (beta chain). The data derive from a study of blood T cell repertoires in COVID-19. Germline V gene sequence: CDR1 SGHTA, CDR2 FQGTGA. The CDR3 runs to 15 residues. The J segment lost 8 bases and the V segment lost 6 bases, leaving 10 bases of the junction unmatched. This table comes from immunoSEQ multiplex PCR, and its TCRdb copy is limited to in-frame clones, with some not included. Among 90,000 to 130,000 clones, around 79% were seen once, and the ten largest hold 16%. The origin of this receptor is an elderly woman with active or convalescent COVID-19. Material: peripheral blood. The chain is built from TRBV7-3 and TRBJ2-1; TRBD2 agrees at 10 bases. The DNA of the CDR3 is TGTGCCAGCAGTCCCGGGACTAGCGCAAATCATGAGCAGTTCTTC. It codes for CASSPGTSANHEQFF.